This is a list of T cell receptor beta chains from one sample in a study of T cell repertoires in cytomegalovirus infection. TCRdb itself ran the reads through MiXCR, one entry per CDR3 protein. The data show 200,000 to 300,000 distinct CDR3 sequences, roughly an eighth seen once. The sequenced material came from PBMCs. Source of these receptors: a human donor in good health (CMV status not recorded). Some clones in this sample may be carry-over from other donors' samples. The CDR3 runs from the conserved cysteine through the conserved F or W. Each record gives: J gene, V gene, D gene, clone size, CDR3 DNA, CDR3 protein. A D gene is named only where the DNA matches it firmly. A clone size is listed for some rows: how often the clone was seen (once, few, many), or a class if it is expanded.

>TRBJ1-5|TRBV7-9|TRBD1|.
TGTGCCAGCAGCACATCGGGACAGGGGACGAGGCAGCCCCAGCATTTT
CASSTSGQGTRQPQHF
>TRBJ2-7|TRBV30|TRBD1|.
TGTGCCTGGAGCCGACAGGGGATTTTGTACGAGCAGTACTTC
CAWSRQGILYEQYF
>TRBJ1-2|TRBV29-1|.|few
TGCAGCGTCGGATCGTCGAACTATGGCTACACCTTC
CSVGSSNYGYTF
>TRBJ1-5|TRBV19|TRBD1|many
TGTGCCAGTAGTGCCCGACAGGGGCGTAATCAGCCCCAGCATTTT
CASSARQGRNQPQHF
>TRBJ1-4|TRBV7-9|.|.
TGTGCCAGCAGCTTGGCCAGAGGGTTCGCCGGTAGTGAAAAACTGTTTTTT
CASSLARGFAGSEKLFF
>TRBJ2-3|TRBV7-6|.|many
TGTGCCAGCACCTTTGGTGGGCCCCCCACAGATACGCAGTATTTT
CASTFGGPPTDTQYF
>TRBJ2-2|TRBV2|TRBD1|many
TGTGCCAGCAGACCCGGGACAGGGTTCACCGGGGAGCTGTTTTTT
CASRPGTGFTGELFF
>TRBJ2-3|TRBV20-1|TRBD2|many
TGCAGTGCTAGAGGCCTAGCGGGAGATCCAGATACGCAGTATTTT
CSARGLAGDPDTQYF
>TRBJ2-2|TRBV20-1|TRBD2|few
TGCAGTGCTAGAGATGGAGCGGGAGGGCCCCAGAACACCGGGGAGCTGTTTTTT
CSARDGAGGPQNTGELFF
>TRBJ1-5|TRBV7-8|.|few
TGTGCCAGCAGCCCAGAGCGGAGTCGGGGCCCTCAGCCCCAGCATTTT
CASSPERSRGPQPQHF
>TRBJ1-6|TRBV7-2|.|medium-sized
TGTGCCAGCAGCTTAAGGCAGGGCTGGAATTCACCCCTCCACTTT
CASSLRQGWNSPLHF
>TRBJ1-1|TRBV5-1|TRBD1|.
TGCGCCAGCAGCTCCGGTACGGGGACAGGGCAGGACGAAGCTTTCTTT
CASSSGTGTGQDEAFF
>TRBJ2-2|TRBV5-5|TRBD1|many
TGTGCCAGCAGCTTGGCCGCAGGGGGTTACACCGGGGAGCTGTTTTTT
CASSLAAGGYTGELFF
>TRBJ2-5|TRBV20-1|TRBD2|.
TGCAGTGCCCACGGACTAGCGGGATCCCAAGAGACCCAGTACTTC
CSAHGLAGSQETQYF
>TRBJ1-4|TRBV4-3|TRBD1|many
TGCGCCAGCAGCCAAGAGCTCTCAAAGGACCCGGGACAGGGAGTTCCTGCAACTAATGAAAAACTGTTTTTT
CASSQELSKDPGQGVPATNEKLFF
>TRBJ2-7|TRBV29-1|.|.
TGCAGCGTTGAAGATCGCGCTGACGAGCAGTACTTC
CSVEDRADEQYF
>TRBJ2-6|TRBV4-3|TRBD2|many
TGCGCCAGCAGCCAAATAGCGGCTAGCGGGGGGGCTGGGGCCAACGTCCTGACTTTC
CASSQIAASGGAGANVLTF
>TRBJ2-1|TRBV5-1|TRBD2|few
TGCGCCAGCAGCTTGGCCCCACTTGGCGGGAGCTCCTACAATGAGCAGTTCTTC
CASSLAPLGGSSYNEQFF
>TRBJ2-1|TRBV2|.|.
TGTGCCAGTACTCTGAGCACCTACAATGAGCAGTTCTTC
CASTLSTYNEQFF
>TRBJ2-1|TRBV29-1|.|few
TGCAGCGTTGAAGAGAAAGGGGCGGGTGAGCAGTTCTTC
CSVEEKGAGEQFF
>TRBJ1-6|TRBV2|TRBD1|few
TGTGCCAGCAGTGTGGGACAGACAAATTCACCCCTCCACTTT
CASSVGQTNSPLHF
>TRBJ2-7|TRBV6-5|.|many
TGTGCCAGCAGTGGCGCCCGGGAGCAGTACTTC
CASSGAREQYF
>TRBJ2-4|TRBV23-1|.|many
TGCGCCAGCAGTCAAGGGGATTTAGCCAAAAACATTCAGTACTTC
CASSQGDLAKNIQYF
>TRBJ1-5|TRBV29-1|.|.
TGCAGCGTTGGGTGGGGTTTCAATCAGCCCCAGCATTTT
CSVGWGFNQPQHF
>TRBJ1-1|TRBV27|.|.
TGTGCCAGCAGTTTAAGGCAGACCATGAACACTGAAGCTTTCTTT
CASSLRQTMNTEAFF
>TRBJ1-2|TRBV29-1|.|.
TGCAGCGTTGGGCAGGGTGAATATGGCTACACCTTC
CSVGQGEYGYTF
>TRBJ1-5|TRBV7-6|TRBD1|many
TGTGCCAGCAGCTTAGGGACAGGCCCCCAGCATTTT
CASSLGTGPQHF
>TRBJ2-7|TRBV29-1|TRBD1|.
TGCAGCGTTTCCGTGACAGGGGTGGACGAGCAGTACTTC
CSVSVTGVDEQYF
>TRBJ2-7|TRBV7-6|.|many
TGTGCCAGCAGCTCCACTAGAGGAGGGTACGAGCAGTACTTC
CASSSTRGGYEQYF
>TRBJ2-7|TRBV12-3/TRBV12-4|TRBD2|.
TGTGCCAGCAGTTTACCCCTGGGGGGGGAGCAGCACTTC
CASSLPLGGEQHF
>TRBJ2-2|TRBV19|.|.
TGTGCCAGTAGTATAGACAGGGGTGGTACCGGGGAGCTGTTTTTT
CASSIDRGGTGELFF
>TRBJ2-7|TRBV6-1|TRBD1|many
TGTGCCAGCAGGGGGACAGGGACTTACGAGCAGTACTTC
CASRGTGTYEQYF
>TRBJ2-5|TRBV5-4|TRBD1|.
TGTGCCAGCAGCCTACAGGGGGCATGGGAGACCCAGTACTTC
CASSLQGAWETQYF
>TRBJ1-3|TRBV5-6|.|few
TGTGCCAGCAGCTTGACGGGGGCGGGTGGAAACACCATATATTTT
CASSLTGAGGNTIYF
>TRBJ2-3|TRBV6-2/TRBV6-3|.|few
TGTGCCAGCAGTTACTCCCGGACAGTTCCAGATACGCAGTATTTT
CASSYSRTVPDTQYF
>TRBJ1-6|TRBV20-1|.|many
TGCAGTGCTCACCGGCAGGGAGGAGGTAATTCACCCCTCCACTTT
CSAHRQGGGNSPLHF
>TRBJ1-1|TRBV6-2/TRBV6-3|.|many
TGTGCCAGCAGTTACAAGGCAGATGAAGCTTTCTTT
CASSYKADEAFF